This is a list of T cell receptor beta chains from one sample in a study of blood T cell repertoires in COVID-19. Profiling relied on immunoSEQ multiplex PCR, and the TCRdb table lists in-frame clones only, not all of them. The repertoire holds roughly 190,000 clones, around four fifths seen once, with about 14% in the top ten. Specimen: peripheral blood. These receptors came from a woman in her sixties or seventies with COVID-19, enrolled during active disease. The CDR3 runs from the conserved cysteine through the conserved F or W. A D gene is named only where the DNA matches it firmly. The size entry is marked missing in some rows and otherwise reads once, few, many or a size class.

abundance	j_gene	len	d_gene	v_gene	CDR3nt	CDR3aa
-	TRBJ2-1	17	TRBD2	TRBV6-1	TGTGCCAGCAGTGAAGTCGCCCTAGCGGGAGGGGGCAATGAGCAGTTCTTC	CASSEVALAGGGNEQFF
many	TRBJ1-2	15	TRBD1	TRBV5-6	TGTGCCAGCAGTCGTCCGGGACAGGGGGAGAAGGGCTACACCTTC	CASSRPGQGEKGYTF
-	TRBJ1-2	10	-	TRBV6-5	TGTGCCAGCACGGGGTTTGGCTACACCTTC	CASTGFGYTF
once	TRBJ2-5	15	-	TRBV4-2	TGTGCCAGCAGCCAAGGGACAGAACTCCAAGAGACCCAGTACTTC	CASSQGTELQETQYF
few	TRBJ2-5	13	-	TRBV5-1	TGCGCCAGCAGCTTGGCCACAGGGGAGACCCAGTACTTC	CASSLATGETQYF
-	TRBJ2-4	17	TRBD2	TRBV5-1	TGCGCCAGCAGCGGACTCGCGGGGGGCGGGGGCAAAAACATTCAGTACTTC	CASSGLAGGGGKNIQYF
-	TRBJ1-1	14	-	TRBV19	TGTGCCAGTAGGTTCGACAGGAAAAGCACTGAAGCTTTCTTT	CASRFDRKSTEAFF
-	TRBJ2-1	16	TRBD1	TRBV7-2	TGTGCCAGCAGTATTCCGGGACAGGGGCCCTACAATGAGCAGTTCTTC	CASSIPGQGPYNEQFF
-	TRBJ1-1	15	-	TRBV6-5	TGTGCCAGCAGTACCTCCCAGGATTTGAACACTGAAGCTTTCTTT	CASSTSQDLNTEAFF
-	TRBJ1-1	13	-	TRBV27	TGTGCCAGCAGTTTAGTCCTCAACACTGAAGCTTTCTTT	CASSLVLNTEAFF
-	TRBJ2-5	15	-	TRBV10-2	TGCGCCAGCAGTGAGCCTGCACAGGGCCAAGAGACCCAGTACTTC	CASSEPAQGQETQYF
-	TRBJ1-4	15	-	TRBV28	TGTGCCACCTCCTCAGGGCTCGCAACTAATGAAAAACTGTTTTTT	CATSSGLATNEKLFF
-	TRBJ2-7	16	-	TRBV24-1	TGTGCCACCAGTGATTCTGGGAGCAGGGGATCCTACGAGCAGTACTTC	CATSDSGSRGSYEQYF